Following are 19 T cell receptor beta chains from one sample sequenced in a study of TIL therapy for anti-PD-1-resistant metastatic lung cancer. Time point noted: pre-treatment sample, taken before nivolumab and TIL therapy. The tumor samples were excised metastases, mostly pleural nodules or supraclavicular lymph nodes. The immunoSEQ assay was v3. Here immunoSEQ multiplex PCR was the method, and the copy in TCRdb shows in-frame clones only, minus some. The table includes more than 5,000 clones, about 61% detected once. The material sequenced was tumor tissue, taken at baseline. The receptor set was obtained from a person aged 25 to 80 with non-small cell lung cancer.

The V call is TRBV7-2, the J call TRBJ2-7; 8 positions agree with TRBD2. There are 13 residues in the CDR3. Germline-derived CDR1 and CDR2 are SGHTA and FQGNSA. Unmatched junction bases numbered 9, after V lost 7 bases and J lost 7 bases. CDR3 residues: CASTPGGGREQYF. The CDR3 DNA follows: TGTGCCAGCACCCCCGGGGGGGGGAGGGAGCAGTACTTC. The full variable domain, in which reference TRBV7-2 and TRBJ2-7 provide the parts outside the CDR3, is GAGVSQSPSNKVTEKGKDVELRCDPISGHTALYWYRQSLGQGLEFLIYFQGNSAPDKSGLPSDRFSAERTGGSVSTLTIQRTQQEDSAVYLCASTPGGGREQYFGPGTRLTVT.

By share, this clone counts as medium-sized. The rearrangement uses TRBV27 and TRBJ1-1; D is undetermined. V dropped 4 bases and J dropped 1 base, with 7 bases sitting between them. CDR1 and CDR2 from the germline V gene are MNHEY and SMNVEV (reference sequence). The CDR3 runs 13 residues. In nucleotides, the CDR3 is TGTGCCAGCAGTTCGGGCCCGAACACTGAAGCTTTCTTT. It translates to CASSSGPNTEAFF.

This clone showed up just a few times. This sequence joins TRBV10-1 and TRBJ2-2, with D perhaps assigned TRBD1 or TRBD2 (5 bases each). Germline V gene data show CDR1 as WNHNN and CDR2 as SYGVQD (reference sequence). V was trimmed by 5 bases and J by 0 bases, leaving 16 bases between them. This CDR3 spans 17 amino acids. The CDR3 protein is CASSTQPRGANTGELFF. In nucleotides, the CDR3 is TGCGCCAGCAGTACACAACCAAGAGGGGCGAACACCGGGGAGCTGTTTTTT.

The chain employs TRBV5-1 and TRBJ1-3; 7 nucleotides align to TRBD1. V lost 0 bases, J lost 0 bases, and 6 bases stayed unmatched. CDR3 length: 17 amino acids. The germline gives CDR1 SGHRS, CDR2 YFSETQ. In DNA, the CDR3 is TGCGCCAGCAGCTTGGCAGGGGGGGCTCCCTCTGGAAACACCATATATTTT. Translated: CASSLAGGAPSGNTIYF.

J is TRBJ2-4 and V is TRBV6-4; 12 nucleotides agree with TRBD2. V was pared by 2 bases and J by 0 bases, with 8 bases of the junction left unmatched. CDR1 and CDR2 from the germline V gene are MRHNA and SNTAGT. The CDR3 extends over 19 amino acids. The DNA of the CDR3 is TGTGCCAGCAGTGACGCCCGACTAGCGGGGGCCCTAGCCAAAAACATTCAGTACTTC. The encoded protein is CASSDARLAGALAKNIQYF.

J is TRBJ2-5 and V is TRBV5-1; 10 bases agree with TRBD1. The germline gives CDR1 SGHRS, CDR2 YFSETQ. There are 16 residues in the CDR3. V was clipped by 7 bases and J by 5 bases; unmatched bases: 14. DNA of the CDR3: TGCGCCAGCTCTCTCTTCGGACAGGGGGTGGAGGAGACCCAGTACTTC. Its protein product is CASSLFGQGVEETQYF.

The chain joins TRBV4-2 to TRBJ2-3; a possible D gene is TRBD2 (6 bases). Trimming cost V 1 base and J 2 bases, with 13 bases left between them. The CDR3 spans 16 residues. Germline CDR1 is LGHNA and CDR2 is YNFKEQ. The CDR3, as DNA: TGTGCCAGCAGCCAAGTTGTGGGAGGCCTCACAGATACGCAGTATTTT. It yields the protein CASSQVVGGLTDTQYF.

This chain connects TRBV28 to TRBJ2-1; 9 bases fit TRBD1. V trimming: 5 bases; J trimming: 3 bases; junction bases outside the gene matches: 2. The CDR3 runs 14 residues. CDR1 MDHEN and CDR2 SYDVKM come from the germline V gene. The CDR3 protein is CASSPGQGYNEQFF. The CDR3 DNA reads TGTGCCAGCAGTCCGGGACAGGGCTACAATGAGCAGTTCTTC. Combining the CDR3 with reference TRBV28 and TRBJ2-1 gives the whole variable domain DVKVTQSSRYLVKRTGEKVFLECVQDMDHENMFWYRQDPGLGLRLIYFSYDVKMKEKGDIPEGYSVSREKKERFSLILESASTNQTSMYLCASSPGQGYNEQFFGPGTRLTVL.

This chain uses TRBV19 with TRBJ1-6; no reliable D call. The CDR3 extends over 13 amino acids. The V gene's germline CDR1 is LNHDA and CDR2 SQIVND (reference sequence). Trimming left V 7 bases short and J 11 bases short, with 15 bases between. The CDR3 reads CASTSGLWAPLHF. Written as DNA, the CDR3 is TGTGCCAGTACCAGCGGTCTATGGGCACCCCTCCACTTT.

The rearrangement uses TRBV19 and TRBJ2-7; D gene uncertain. V was clipped by 7 bases and J by 3 bases, with 16 bases between them. This CDR3 contains 14 residues. Germline assignment: CDR1 LNHDA and CDR2 SQIVND (reference sequence). This CDR3 reads CASTPRIFSYEQYF. In DNA, the CDR3 is TGTGCCAGTACCCCACGGATATTCAGCTACGAGCAGTACTTC.

Comments on this clone: One end of the junction varies from germline; a read error may be responsible. Other DNA sequences in this sample translate to the same CDR3. The chain has TRBV11-2 and TRBJ1-1; D is possibly TRBD1 (5 bases). The CDR3 extends over 14 amino acids. CDR1 and CDR2 (germline): SGHAT, FQNNGV. The CDR3, as DNA: TGTGCCAGCAGTTTAGCAGGGTCGACCACTGAAGCTTTCTTT. The encoded protein is CASSLAGSTTEAFF.

A few counts support this clone. The rearrangement uses TRBV6-2 or TRBV6-3 and TRBJ2-7; D unclear. This CDR3 comprises 13 residues. The germline CDR1 and CDR2 sequences are MNHEY and SVGEGT. V dropped 5 bases and J dropped 3 bases, with 11 bases sitting between them. CDR3 residues: CASSPIQNYEQYF. CDR3 DNA: TGTGCCAGCAGTCCCATACAAAACTACGAGCAGTACTTC.

The V call is TRBV6-5, the J call TRBJ2-2; the D gene is possibly TRBD1 (5 bases). Germline lookup yields CDR1 MNHEY and CDR2 SVGAGI. V gave up 2 bases and J gave up 3 bases, with 7 bases separating them. This CDR3 region has 14 residues. The CDR3 nucleotides read TGTGCCAGCAGTTACCTACAGGACACCGGGGAGCTGTTTTTT. Translation: CASSYLQDTGELFF.

This chain links TRBV6-2 or TRBV6-3 with TRBJ1-1; 10 nucleotides agree with TRBD1. V lost 2 bases to trimming and J lost 1 base; unmatched junction nucleotides: 4. CDR3 length: 16 residues. CDR1 and CDR2 (germline): MNHEY, SVGEGT. CDR3 in DNA: TGTGCCAGCAGTTACGCGGGACAGGGGCCGAACACTGAAGCTTTCTTT. It codes for CASSYAGQGPNTEAFF.

The chain couples TRBV9 to TRBJ2-2; D gene ambiguous. This CDR3 comprises 13 residues. The V and J ends lost 0 bases and 4 bases respectively, with 4 bases between them. Germline V CDR1 and CDR2: SGDLS, YYNGEE. The CDR3 protein is CASSVGGTGELFF. The CDR3 nucleotides read TGTGCCAGCAGCGTAGGGGGCACCGGGGAGCTGTTTTTT.

The chain has TRBV27 and TRBJ2-7; 7 positions agree with TRBD1. This CDR3 has 14 amino acids. Germline CDR1 reads MNHEY; CDR2 reads SMNVEV (reference sequence). V lost 6 bases, J lost 0 bases, and 5 bases stayed unmatched. In DNA form, the CDR3 reads TGTGCCAGCAGATGGGACAGACACTCCTACGAGCAGTACTTC. Protein: CASRWDRHSYEQYF.

This chain uses TRBV27 with TRBJ1-4, with 12 bases that match TRBD1. Germline CDR1 MNHEY, CDR2 SMNVEV (reference sequence). The CDR3 extends over 17 amino acids. With V trimmed by 10 bases and J by 1 base, 10 bases remained unmatched. CDR3 residues: CATMGTGGAGTNEKLFF. The CDR3 DNA follows: TGTGCCACCATGGGGACAGGGGGCGCCGGAACTAATGAAAAACTGTTTTTT.

The rearrangement links TRBV19 to TRBJ2-7; 8 nucleotides agree with TRBD1. V shed 4 bases, J shed 5 bases, and the junction held 7 bases outside the gene matches. CDR3 length equals 14 residues. Per the germline V gene, CDR1 is LNHDA and CDR2 is SQIVND (reference sequence). This CDR3 reads CASSSGDRPHEQYF. The DNA for the CDR3 is TGTGCCAGTAGTAGTGGGGACAGGCCCCACGAGCAGTACTTC.

The genes are TRBV9 and TRBJ2-7, with D unclear. Per germline, CDR1 SGDLS and CDR2 YYNGEE. This CDR3 is 15 amino acids long. The V and J ends lost 1 base and 4 bases respectively, with 15 bases between them. The CDR3 here is CASSVSPAQQYEQYF. Written as DNA, the CDR3 is TGTGCCAGCAGCGTATCCCCTGCACAGCAATACGAGCAGTACTTC.